A single sample is the source of the 30 T cell receptor beta chains below, sequenced in a study of cytomegalovirus exposure and HLA in healthy donors. The PCR had 60 Vbeta and 13 Jbeta primers. Libraries were prepared by immunoSEQ multiplex PCR; TCRdb keeps only in-frame clonotypes and omits some of them. The sample has approximately 170,000 clones, 79% seen once. Sequencing was done on a sample of PBMCs. The receptors shown here come from a woman aged 45-65 years in good health and CMV-seronegative.

The rearrangement uses TRBV5-1 and TRBJ1-5; D gene uncertain. Between the trimmed V and J ends, which lost 0 bases and 7 bases, there was a span of 14 bases. Germline lookup yields CDR1 SGHRS and CDR2 YFSETQ. This CDR3 region has 15 residues. For the CDR3, the DNA is TGCGCCAGCAGCTTGGGGACTGGGCCTAGCCAGCCCCAGCATTTT. It codes for CASSLGTGPSQPQHF.

This chain links TRBV7-2 with TRBJ2-4, with D possibly being TRBD1 (7 bases). CDR3 size: 15 residues. Trimming stripped 5 bases from V and 1 base from J, with 12 bases between. Germline CDR1 reads SGHTA; CDR2 reads FQGNSA. CDR3 coding DNA: TGTGCCAGCAGCGCCCAGGGGGGCGCCAAAAACATTCAGTACTTC. Protein sequence: CASSAQGGAKNIQYF.

On this clone: The sample holds other DNA sequences that translate to the same CDR3. V and J are TRBV7-2 and TRBJ1-5; D is unclear. The germline gives CDR1 SGHTA, CDR2 FQGNSA. The V end lost 1 base, the J end lost 0 bases, and 13 bases lay between the germline ends. The CDR3 loop spans 17 amino acids. CDR3 sequence (DNA): TGTGCCAGCAGCTTAGTGCCCCCGGGGATTAGCAATCAGCCCCAGCATTTT. It codes for CASSLVPPGISNQPQHF.

This clone was counted only a few times. The J gene is TRBJ2-2, the V gene TRBV6-5; 8 bases map to TRBD2. With 6 bases clipped from V and 5 bases from J, the junction kept 5 bases outside the gene matches. Germline CDR1 MNHEY, CDR2 SVGAGI. This CDR3 has 14 residues. This CDR3 is CASSDGGETGELFF. Here the CDR3 DNA reads TGTGCCAGCAGCGACGGGGGGGAGACCGGGGAGCTGTTTTTT.

The chain joins TRBV6-5 to TRBJ1-2; maybe TRBD1 (6 bases). Germline V gene sequence: CDR1 MNHEY, CDR2 SVGAGI. The CDR3 runs to 13 residues. V was clipped by 6 bases and J by 6 bases, with 14 bases between them. The DNA of the CDR3 is TGTGCCAGCAGCCCCCTGGGGGGGCATGGCTACACCTTC. Translated: CASSPLGGHGYTF.

The chain has TRBV29-1 and TRBJ2-2; the D gene is possibly TRBD2 (5 bases). Trimming cost V 4 bases and J 7 bases, with 19 bases left between them. The V gene's germline CDR1 is SQVTM and CDR2 ANQGSEA. This CDR3 comprises 15 residues. CDR3 sequence: CSVVLSGSGSGELFF. CDR3 DNA: TGCAGCGTTGTACTATCGGGGAGCGGAAGCGGGGAGCTGTTTTTT.

The chain joins TRBV13 to TRBJ1-5, with D hard to call. The CDR3 is made up of 15 amino acids. Germline V lookup: CDR1 PRHDT, CDR2 FYEKMQ (reference sequence). V was cut by 6 bases and J by 4 bases, with 16 bases left in between. This CDR3 reads CASSEGWRKNQPQHF. The CDR3 nucleotides are TGTGCCAGCAGTGAGGGTTGGCGAAAAAATCAGCCCCAGCATTTT.

This chain connects TRBV29-1 to TRBJ2-5, with D unresolved. Germline V gives CDR1 SQVTM, CDR2 ANQGSEA. CDR3 length: 15 residues. The V end was cut by 0 bases, the J end by 1 base, with 12 bases between. CDR3 sequence (DNA): TGCAGCGTTGAAGAACCCGGGTCGGTCCAAGAGACCCAGTACTTC. Its translation is CSVEEPGSVQETQYF.

The gene calls are TRBV2 and TRBJ1-5; maybe TRBD1 (6 bases). CDR3 length: 15 residues. The V gene lost 7 bases and the J gene lost 0 bases, with 13 bases spanning the gap. From germline, CDR1 is SNHLY and CDR2 FYNNEI. In DNA, the CDR3 is TGTGCCAGCAACCAGGGGACATTTAGCAATCAGCCCCAGCATTTT. Amino acids: CASNQGTFSNQPQHF.

The gene calls are TRBV10-2 and TRBJ1-5, with 9 bases fitting TRBD1. The junction had 4 bases not matched to a gene; V was cut back by 6 bases and J by 1 base. Germline loops: CDR1 WSHSY, CDR2 SAAADI. This CDR3 is 15 amino acids long. CDR3 in amino acids: CASRAGTGSNQPQHF. The CDR3 bases are TGCGCCAGCAGAGCCGGGACAGGGAGCAATCAGCCCCAGCATTTT.

The chain uses TRBV27 and TRBJ2-7; the D is unclear. The CDR3 runs to 13 residues. Trimming shortened V by 2 bases and J by 1 base, and 6 bases separated the two germline ends. Germline CDR1 and CDR2: MNHEY and SMNVEV (reference sequence). DNA of the CDR3: TGTGCCAGCAGTTTAACGGAGTCCTACGAGCAGTACTTC. It encodes CASSLTESYEQYF.

The chain is built from TRBV11-2 and TRBJ2-5; TRBD1 agrees at 10 bases. The end of the DNA fits TRBJ2-7 better, so the J call may be wrong. Germline loops: CDR1 SGHAT, CDR2 FQNNGV. CDR3 length: 15 amino acids. The CDR3 DNA follows: TGTGCCAGCAGCTCCAGAGGGACAGGGGAGGACGAGCAGTACTTC. It specifies CASSSRGTGEDEQYF.

The chain couples TRBV19 to TRBJ2-3, with a weak D call TRBD2 (5 bases). CDR3 size: 18 residues. V was clipped by 7 bases and J by 0 bases, with 23 bases between them. The germline gives CDR1 LNHDA, CDR2 SQIVND (reference sequence). CDR3 sequence (DNA): TGTGCCAGTACCTCTCGAGTCCCGTTAGCGCTCAGCACAGATACGCAGTATTTT. Its protein product is CASTSRVPLALSTDTQYF.

A few counts support this clone. CDR3 in amino acids: CASSVASGASYNEQFF. The CDR3 region has the DNA TGTGCCAGCAGCGTAGCCAGCGGGGCCTCCTACAATGAGCAGTTCTTC. V usage is TRBV9 and J usage is TRBJ2-1; 7 bases align to TRBD2. The length of the CDR3 is 16 residues. V was clipped by 0 bases and J by 0 bases; unmatched bases: 3. The germline V gene has CDR1 SGDLS and CDR2 YYNGEE.

The chain uses TRBV28 and TRBJ1-3; D possibly corresponds to TRBD1 (5 bases). The CDR3 extends over 12 amino acids. Germline CDR1 reads MDHEN; CDR2 reads SYDVKM. V shed 8 bases and J shed 2 bases, with 7 bases lying between them. CDR3 nucleotides: TGTGCCAGCCGGACAACTGGAAACACCATATATTTT. Translation: CASRTTGNTIYF.

There are a few counts of this clone. The V call is TRBV30, the J call TRBJ2-3; the match to TRBD2 covers 7 bases. V dropped 5 bases and J dropped 3; count of bases not matched to a gene: 8. The germline CDR1 and CDR2 sequences are GTSNPN and SVGIG (reference sequence). This CDR3 has 14 amino acids. Written as DNA, the CDR3 is TGTGCCTGGGGGGAGGGGCGCAAGACAGATACGCAGTATTTT. Amino acids: CAWGEGRKTDTQYF.

For the CDR3, the DNA is TGTGCCAGCAGCTTAGTAGGCAGGGGTGGGTCACCCCTCCACTTT. This gives the protein CASSLVGRGGSPLHF. The rearrangement joins TRBV7-2 to TRBJ1-6; the D gene is possibly TRBD1 (6 bases). Between the trimmed V and J ends, which lost 1 base and 10 bases, there was a span of 14 bases. The germline V gene has CDR1 SGHTA and CDR2 FQGNSA. The CDR3 is made up of 15 amino acids. The whole variable domain, remainder taken from reference TRBV7-2 and TRBJ1-6, is GAGVSQSPSNKVTEKGKDVELRCDPISGHTALYWYRQSLGQGLEFLIYFQGNSAPDKSGLPSDRFSAERTGGSVSTLTIQRTQQEDSAVYLCASSLVGRGGSPLHFGNGTRLTVT.

The sample holds a few counts of this clone. V gene TRBV30 combines with J gene TRBJ2-2; the D gene is possibly TRBD2 (5 bases). CDR3 size: 13 residues. The V end was cut by 6 bases, the J end by 4 bases, with 12 bases between. From germline, CDR1 is GTSNPN and CDR2 SVGIG (reference sequence). This CDR3 is CACRFGGTGELFF. The DNA of the CDR3 is TGTGCCTGTAGGTTTGGAGGCACCGGGGAGCTGTTTTTT.

The chain joins TRBV7-2 to TRBJ1-2, with no clear D. Germline V gene sequence: CDR1 SGHTA, CDR2 FQGNSA. The CDR3 runs to 13 residues. V lost 5 bases and J 4 bases, leaving 11 bases between the germline ends. The CDR3 spells CASSAGRSYGYTF. CDR3 bases: TGTGCCAGCAGCGCCGGTAGGAGCTATGGCTACACCTTC.

The chain uses TRBV5-4 and TRBJ1-1; 7 bases are a match to TRBD1. The J segment lost 4 bases and the V segment lost 4 bases, leaving 10 bases of the junction unmatched. The CDR3 sequence is 15 residues long. The germline CDR1 and CDR2 sequences are SGHNT and YYREEE (reference sequence). This CDR3 reads CASSPERGRGTEAFF. In DNA form, the CDR3 reads TGTGCCAGCAGCCCCGAAAGGGGGCGAGGCACTGAAGCTTTCTTT.

The chain couples TRBV7-9 to TRBJ1-6, with 7 positions matching TRBD1. Germline V gene sequence: CDR1 SEHNR, CDR2 FQNEAQ (reference sequence). V trimming: 3 bases; J trimming: 6 bases; junction bases outside the gene matches: 8. The CDR3 covers 16 residues. DNA for the CDR3: TGTGCCAGCAGCTTGGGTACAGGGGACCTTAATTCACCCCTCCACTTT. Protein product: CASSLGTGDLNSPLHF. The whole variable domain, filled in from reference TRBV7-9 and TRBJ1-6, reads DTGVSQNPRHKITKRGQNVTFRCDPISEHNRLYWYRQTLGQGPEFLTYFQNEAQLEKSRLLSDRFSAERPKGSFSTLEIQRTEQGDSAMYLCASSLGTGDLNSPLHFGNGTRLTVT.

This clone was found once. The gene calls are TRBV6-5 and TRBJ1-2; 7 nucleotides line up with TRBD1. After removal of 7 bases from V and 4 bases from J, the junction contained 6 bases not matched to a gene. This CDR3 comprises 13 residues. Germline V gene data show CDR1 as MNHEY and CDR2 as SVGAGI. CDR3 protein: CASKTGTVYGYTF. The CDR3 nucleotides are TGTGCCAGCAAGACCGGGACAGTCTATGGCTACACCTTC.

This rearrangement joins TRBV5-1 to TRBJ2-1, with 9 bases lining up with TRBD2. J gave up 6 bases and V 4 bases, and 2 bases lay outside the gene matches. Germline loops: CDR1 SGHRS, CDR2 YFSETQ. The CDR3 has 13 residues. The CDR3 DNA reads TGCGCCAGCAGCGTGGGACTAGCCAATGAGCAGTTCTTC. Its protein product is CASSVGLANEQFF.

The chain carries TRBV7-2 and TRBJ2-3; no definite D call. CDR1 and CDR2 from the germline V gene are SGHTA and FQGNSA. The CDR3 extends over 14 amino acids. The V gene lost 6 bases and the J gene lost 3 bases, with 13 bases spanning the gap. The CDR3: CASSSERWTDTQYF. The DNA of the CDR3 is TGTGCCAGCAGTTCCGAACGGTGGACAGATACGCAGTATTTT.

The chain uses TRBV19 and TRBJ2-5, with D maybe TRBD1 (6 bases). This CDR3 region has 13 residues. From germline, CDR1 is LNHDA and CDR2 SQIVND (reference sequence). Trimming pared 3 bases from V and 5 bases from J, leaving 10 bases between. CDR3 region: CASSMGRGETQYF. CDR3 coding DNA: TGTGCCAGTAGTATGGGAAGGGGGGAGACCCAGTACTTC.

The J gene is TRBJ1-2, the V gene TRBV6-1; TRBD1 aligns across 10 bases. The germline V gene encodes CDR1 MNHNS and CDR2 SASEGT. The CDR3 is 14 amino acids. Losses at the gene ends were 6 bases for V and 4 bases for J; bases not matched to a gene: 5. The CDR3 protein is CASSVGQGGYGYTF. CDR3 sequence (DNA): TGTGCCAGCAGCGTCGGACAGGGGGGCTATGGCTACACCTTC.

The rearrangement uses TRBV6-5 and TRBJ1-2, with D maybe TRBD1 (5 bases). The CDR3 spans 14 residues. With 6 bases removed from V and 5 bases from J, the gap between germline ends came to 16 bases. CDR1 MNHEY and CDR2 SVGAGI come from the germline V gene. The CDR3 loop reads CASRSGGIEYGYTF. In DNA form, the CDR3 reads TGTGCCAGCAGGTCCGGGGGGATCGAGTATGGCTACACCTTC.

The sample holds one count of this clone. The rearrangement joins TRBV28 to TRBJ1-4, with D possibly TRBD1 on 6 matching bases. The CDR3 has 13 amino acids. V was cut by 5 bases and J by 7 bases, with 11 bases left in between. The V gene's germline CDR1 is MDHEN and CDR2 SYDVKM. The CDR3 sequence: CASSTQGREKLFF. DNA for the CDR3: TGTGCCAGCAGTACCCAGGGGCGTGAAAAACTGTTTTTT.

The V gene is TRBV27, the J gene TRBJ2-7, with D possibly TRBD2 on 6 matching bases. V lost 0 bases to trimming and J lost 5 bases, with 14 bases between them. The germline CDR1 and CDR2 sequences are MNHEY and SMNVEV (reference sequence). The CDR3 is 15 residues long. The CDR3 sequence: CASSLSGGRNNEQYF. CDR3 bases: TGTGCCAGCAGTTTATCGGGGGGTCGGAACAACGAGCAGTACTTC.

The chain uses TRBV12-5 and TRBJ2-1; TRBD2 might be the D (5 bases). Germline lookup yields CDR1 LGHNT and CDR2 FRNRAP. The V gene lost 3 bases and the J gene lost 0 bases, with 12 bases spanning the gap. The CDR3 runs 16 residues. The CDR3 coding sequence is TGTGCTAGTGGTTTCGCCAGCGGAGGCTCCTACAATGAGCAGTTCTTC. Translating it yields CASGFASGGSYNEQFF.